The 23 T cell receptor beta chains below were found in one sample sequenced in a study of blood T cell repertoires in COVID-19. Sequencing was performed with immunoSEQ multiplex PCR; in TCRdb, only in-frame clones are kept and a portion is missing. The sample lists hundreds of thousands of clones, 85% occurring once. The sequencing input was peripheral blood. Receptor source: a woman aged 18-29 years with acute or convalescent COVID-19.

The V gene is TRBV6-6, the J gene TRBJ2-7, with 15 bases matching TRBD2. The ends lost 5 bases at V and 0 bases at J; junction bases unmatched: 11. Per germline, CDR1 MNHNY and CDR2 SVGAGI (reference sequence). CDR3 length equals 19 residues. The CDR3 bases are TGTGCCAGCAGTCCGCTCGGACTAGCGGGAGGGCCGGGCTCCTACGAGCAGTACTTC. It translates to CASSPLGLAGGPGSYEQYF.

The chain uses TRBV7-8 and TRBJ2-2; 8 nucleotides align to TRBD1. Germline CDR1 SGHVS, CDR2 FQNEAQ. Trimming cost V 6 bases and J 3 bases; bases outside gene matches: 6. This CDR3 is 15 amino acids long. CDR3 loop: CASSSQGADTGELFF. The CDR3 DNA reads TGTGCCAGCAGTTCCCAGGGGGCTGACACCGGGGAGCTGTTTTTT. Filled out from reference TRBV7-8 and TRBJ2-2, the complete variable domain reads GAGVSQSPRYKVAKRGQDVALRCDPISGHVSLFWYQQALGQGPEFLTYFQNEAQLDKSGLPSDRFFAERPEGSVSTLKIQRTQQEDSAVYLCASSSQGADTGELFFGEGSRLTVL.

CDR3 sequence reads: CASTQAGNLRDTLNQPQHF. The CDR3 nucleotides read TGTGCCAGCACCCAAGCTGGAAATTTACGGGACACACTGAATCAGCCCCAGCATTTT. The V gene is TRBV21-1, the J gene TRBJ1-5; the table's D call, TRBD1, was not checked against the DNA. TRBV21-1 corresponds to a pseudogene. The CDR3 extends over 19 amino acids.

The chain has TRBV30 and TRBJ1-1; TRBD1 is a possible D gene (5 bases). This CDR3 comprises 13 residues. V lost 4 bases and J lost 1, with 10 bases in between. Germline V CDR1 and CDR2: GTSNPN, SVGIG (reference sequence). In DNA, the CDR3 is TGTGCCTGGAAGGTAGGGGCGAACACTGAAGCTTTCTTT. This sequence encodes CAWKVGANTEAFF.

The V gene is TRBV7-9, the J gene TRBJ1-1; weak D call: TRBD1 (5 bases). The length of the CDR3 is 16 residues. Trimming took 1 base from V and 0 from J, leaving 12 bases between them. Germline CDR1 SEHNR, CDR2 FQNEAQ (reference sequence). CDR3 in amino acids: CASSLGGGEMNTEAFF. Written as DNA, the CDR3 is TGTGCCAGCAGCTTAGGGGGAGGGGAAATGAACACTGAAGCTTTCTTT.

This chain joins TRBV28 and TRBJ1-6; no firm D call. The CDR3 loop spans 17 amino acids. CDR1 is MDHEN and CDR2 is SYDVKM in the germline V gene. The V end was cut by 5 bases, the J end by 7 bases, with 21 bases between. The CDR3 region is CASSMAGWVIKNSPLHF. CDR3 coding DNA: TGTGCCAGCAGTATGGCCGGGTGGGTGATAAAGAATTCACCCCTCCACTTT.

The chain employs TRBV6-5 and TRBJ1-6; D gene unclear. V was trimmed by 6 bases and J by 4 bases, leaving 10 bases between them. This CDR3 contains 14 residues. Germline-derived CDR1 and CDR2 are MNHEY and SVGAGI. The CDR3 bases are TGTGCCAGCAGCGTTAAGGAGTATAATTCACCCCTCCACTTT. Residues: CASSVKEYNSPLHF.

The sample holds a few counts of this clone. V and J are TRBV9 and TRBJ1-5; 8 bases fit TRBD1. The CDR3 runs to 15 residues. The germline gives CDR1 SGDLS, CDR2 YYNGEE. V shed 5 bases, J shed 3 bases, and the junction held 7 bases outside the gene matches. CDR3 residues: CASSPTGEHNQPQHF. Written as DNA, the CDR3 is TGTGCCAGCAGTCCGACAGGGGAACACAATCAGCCCCAGCATTTT.

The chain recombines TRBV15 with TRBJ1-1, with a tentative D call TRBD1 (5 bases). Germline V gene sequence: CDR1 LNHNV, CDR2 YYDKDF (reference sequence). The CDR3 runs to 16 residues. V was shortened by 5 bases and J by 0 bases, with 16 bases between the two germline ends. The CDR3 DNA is TGTGCCACCAGCGCCGAGGAGACAGACTTGAACACTGAAGCTTTCTTT. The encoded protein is CATSAEETDLNTEAFF.

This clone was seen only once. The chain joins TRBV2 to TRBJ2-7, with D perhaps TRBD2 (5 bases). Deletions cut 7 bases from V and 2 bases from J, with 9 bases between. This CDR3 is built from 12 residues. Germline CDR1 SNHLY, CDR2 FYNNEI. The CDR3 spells CASNPTTYEQYF. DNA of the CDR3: TGTGCCAGCAACCCGACTACCTACGAGCAGTACTTC.

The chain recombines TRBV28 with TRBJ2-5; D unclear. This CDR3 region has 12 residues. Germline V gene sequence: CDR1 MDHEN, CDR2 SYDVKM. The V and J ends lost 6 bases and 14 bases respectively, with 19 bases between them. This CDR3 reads CASSPARSPVYF. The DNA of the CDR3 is TGTGCCAGCAGCCCAGCCCGGAGCCCAGTCTACTTC.

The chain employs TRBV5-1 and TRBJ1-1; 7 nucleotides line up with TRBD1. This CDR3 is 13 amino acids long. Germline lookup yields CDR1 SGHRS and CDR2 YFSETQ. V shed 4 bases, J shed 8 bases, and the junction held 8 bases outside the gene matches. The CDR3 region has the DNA TGCGCCAGCAGCCCCAGGACAGGAGAAGAAGCTTTCTTT. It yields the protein CASSPRTGEEAFF.

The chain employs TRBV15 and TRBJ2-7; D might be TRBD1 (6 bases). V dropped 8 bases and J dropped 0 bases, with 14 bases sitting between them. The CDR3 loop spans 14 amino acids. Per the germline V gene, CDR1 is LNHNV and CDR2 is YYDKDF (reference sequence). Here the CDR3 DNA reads TGTGCCACCGGAGAGAGGGGGATCTCCTACGAGCAGTACTTC. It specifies CATGERGISYEQYF.

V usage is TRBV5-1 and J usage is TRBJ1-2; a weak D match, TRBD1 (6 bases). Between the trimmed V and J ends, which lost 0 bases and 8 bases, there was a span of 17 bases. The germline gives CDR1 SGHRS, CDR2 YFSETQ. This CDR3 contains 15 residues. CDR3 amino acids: CASSLASGVLPGYTF. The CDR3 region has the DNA TGCGCCAGCAGCTTGGCCTCAGGGGTGTTACCGGGCTACACCTTC.

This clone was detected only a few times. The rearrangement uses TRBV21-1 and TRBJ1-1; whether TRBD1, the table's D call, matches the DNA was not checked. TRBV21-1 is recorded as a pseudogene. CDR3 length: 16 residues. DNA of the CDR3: TGTGCCAGCAGCAAAGGGGACAGGCACATGAACACTGAAGCTTTCTTT. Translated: CASSKGDRHMNTEAFF.

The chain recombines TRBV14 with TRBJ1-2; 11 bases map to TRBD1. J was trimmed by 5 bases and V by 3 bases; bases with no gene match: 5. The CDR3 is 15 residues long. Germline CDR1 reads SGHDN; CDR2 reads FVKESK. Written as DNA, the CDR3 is TGTGCCAGCAGCCACGGGGGACAGGGGGATTATGGCTACACCTTC. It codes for CASSHGGQGDYGYTF.

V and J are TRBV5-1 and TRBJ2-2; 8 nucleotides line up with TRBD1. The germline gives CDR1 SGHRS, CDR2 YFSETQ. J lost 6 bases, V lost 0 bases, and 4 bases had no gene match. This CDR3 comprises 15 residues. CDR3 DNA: TGCGCCAGCAGCTTGGGGACAGGGAAGGCCGGGGAGCTGTTTTTT. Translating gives CASSLGTGKAGELFF. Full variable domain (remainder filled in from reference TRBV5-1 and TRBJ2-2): KAGVTQTPRYLIKTRGQQVTLSCSPISGHRSVSWYQQTPGQGLQFLFEYFSETQRNKGNFPGRFSGRQFSNSRSEMNVSTLELGDSALYLCASSLGTGKAGELFFGEGSRLTVL.

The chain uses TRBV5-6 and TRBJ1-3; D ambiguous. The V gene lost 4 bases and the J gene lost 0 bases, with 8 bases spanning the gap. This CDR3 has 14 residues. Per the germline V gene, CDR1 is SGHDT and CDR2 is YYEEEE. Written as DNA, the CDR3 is TGTGCCAGCAGCGTCCTTAGCTCTGGAAACACCATATATTTT. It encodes CASSVLSSGNTIYF.

CDR3: CASSSFQASIIYEQYF. In DNA form, the CDR3 reads TGTGCCAGCAGCTCCTTCCAGGCCAGTATAATCTACGAGCAGTACTTC. The rearrangement joins TRBV7-8 to TRBJ2-7; D call uncertain. CDR3 length equals 16 residues. With 4 bases removed from V and 3 bases from J, the gap between germline ends came to 19 bases. Germline CDR1 reads SGHVS; CDR2 reads FQNEAQ.

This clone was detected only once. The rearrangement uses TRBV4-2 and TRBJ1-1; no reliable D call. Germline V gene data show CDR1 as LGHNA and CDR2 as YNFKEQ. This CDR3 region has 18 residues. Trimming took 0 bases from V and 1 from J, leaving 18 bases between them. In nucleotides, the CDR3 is TGTGCCAGCAGCCAAGACGTCCGGAGTAAGATAGGGAACACTGAAGCTTTCTTT. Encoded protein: CASSQDVRSKIGNTEAFF.

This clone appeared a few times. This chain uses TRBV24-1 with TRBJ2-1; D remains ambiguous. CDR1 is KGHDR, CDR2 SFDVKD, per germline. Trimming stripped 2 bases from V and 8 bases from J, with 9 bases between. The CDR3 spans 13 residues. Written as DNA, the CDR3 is TGTGCCACCAGTGATTACTATTTAGATGAGCAGTTCTTC. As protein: CATSDYYLDEQFF.

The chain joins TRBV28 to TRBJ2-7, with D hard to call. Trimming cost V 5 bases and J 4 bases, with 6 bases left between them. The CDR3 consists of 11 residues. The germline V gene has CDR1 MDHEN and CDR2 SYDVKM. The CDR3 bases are TGTGCCAGCAGTAAAATATACGAGCAGTACTTC. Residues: CASSKIYEQYF.

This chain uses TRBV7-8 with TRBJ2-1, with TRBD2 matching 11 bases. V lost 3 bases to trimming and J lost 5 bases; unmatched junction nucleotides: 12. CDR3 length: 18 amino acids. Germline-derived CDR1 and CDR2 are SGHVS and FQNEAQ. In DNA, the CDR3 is TGTGCCAGCAGCTTCCGGACTCTAGCGGGGGGTATTAACAATGAGCAGTTCTTC. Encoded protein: CASSFRTLAGGINNEQFF.